This entry describes one T cell receptor (beta chain). The data stem from a study of cytomegalovirus exposure and HLA in healthy donors. 13 Jbeta primers and 60 Vbeta primers were used for the PCR. The data were produced by immunoSEQ multiplex PCR, yet TCRdb's version contains in-frame clones alone and is incomplete. Among 85,000 to 130,000 clones listed, over 60% were seen once. The germline CDR1 and CDR2 sequences are WSHSY and SAAADI. Between the trimmed V and J ends, which lost 8 bases and 6 bases, there was a span of 20 bases. This CDR3 comprises 15 residues. This chain links TRBV10-2 with TRBJ1-5; no reliable D call. Sequenced sample: PBMCs. This TCR was recovered from a young woman in good health and CMV-seropositive. The CDR3 loop is CASRAAEGLGQPQHF. Written as DNA, the CDR3 is TGCGCCAGCCGTGCGGCGGAGGGATTAGGTCAGCCCCAGCATTTT.